The next 18 T cell receptor beta chains were all read from a single sample in a study of CD8 T cells in Susac syndrome. When the RNA was reverse transcribed, random hexamers were used with an input of about 0.45 to 1 ug. TCRdb re-called the immunoSEQ multiplex PCR reads through MiXCR, storing one row per CDR3 protein. The sample carries around 130,000 distinct CDR3 sequences, roughly 95% recorded once. The specimen was CD4+ T cells from PBMCs. Receptor source: a human donor in good health.

The chain has TRBV2 and TRBJ1-5; weak D call: TRBD1 (6 bases). From germline, CDR1 is SNHLY and CDR2 FYNNEI. The V end was cut by 2 bases, the J end by 5 bases, with 10 bases between. This CDR3 contains 14 residues. CDR3 nucleotides: TGTGCCAGCAGTGAAACAGGGCGCGATCAGCCCCAGCATTTT. Protein product: CASSETGRDQPQHF.

The sample holds one count of this clonotype. This rearrangement joins TRBV2 to TRBJ2-2; D uncertain. Trimming left V 8 bases short and J 4 bases short, with 8 bases between. CDR1 and CDR2 from the germline V gene are SNHLY and FYNNEI. The CDR3 contains 12 residues. The CDR3 DNA reads TGTGCCAGCCAGCAGCCCACCGGGGAGCTGTTTTTT. This encodes CASQQPTGELFF. Filled out from reference TRBV2 and TRBJ2-2, the complete variable domain reads EPEVTQTPSHQVTQMGQEVILRCVPISNHLYFYWYRQILGQKVEFLVSFYNNEISEKSEIFDDQFSVERPDGSNFTLKIRSTKLEDSAMYFCASQQPTGELFFGEGSRLTVL.

The chain has TRBV20-1 and TRBJ1-5; TRBD1 agrees at 9 bases. The CDR3 sequence is 16 residues long. The germline V gene encodes CDR1 DFQATT and CDR2 SNEGSKA (reference sequence). With 6 bases clipped from V and 1 base from J, the junction kept 10 bases outside the gene matches. CDR3 loop: CSANAPGQGSNQPQHF. As DNA, the CDR3 is TGCAGTGCAAACGCCCCGGGACAGGGAAGCAATCAGCCCCAGCATTTT.

This rearrangement joins TRBV27 to TRBJ2-3; the D is unclear. The CDR3 runs 14 residues. V lost 6 bases, J lost 2 bases, and 12 bases lay in between. Germline V lookup: CDR1 MNHEY, CDR2 SMNVEV (reference sequence). CDR3 sequence reads: CASRDTEPTDTQYF. Written as DNA, the CDR3 is TGTGCCAGCAGAGACACTGAACCCACAGATACGCAGTATTTT.

The rearrangement links TRBV3-1 to TRBJ2-1, with TRBD2 matching 7 bases. V was clipped by 8 bases and J by 0 bases; unmatched bases: 7. CDR3 length: 15 residues. Germline V CDR1 and CDR2: LGHDT, YNNKEL (reference sequence). DNA of the CDR3: TGTGCCAGCTTGGACGGGGGGAGCTCCTACAATGAGCAGTTCTTC. Translating it yields CASLDGGSSYNEQFF.

The V call is TRBV18, the J call TRBJ2-7; D gene uncertain. V was clipped by 3 bases and J by 7 bases, with 13 bases between them. The CDR3 has 13 residues. CDR1 KGHSH and CDR2 LQKENI come from the germline V gene. CDR3 in amino acids: CASSPGPGREQYF. The CDR3 nucleotides read TGTGCCAGCTCACCGGGTCCCGGTCGTGAGCAGTACTTC.

The chain recombines TRBV29-1 with TRBJ2-1; no reliable D call. V lost 5 bases and J 3 bases, leaving 5 bases between the germline ends. CDR3 size: 11 residues. Germline V CDR1 and CDR2: SQVTM, ANQGSEA. In nucleotides, the CDR3 is TGCAGCGTTCGGATCTACAATGAGCAGTTCTTC. Its translation: CSVRIYNEQFF.

The chain uses TRBV7-6 and TRBJ1-5; 7 positions agree with TRBD1. Unmatched junction bases numbered 3, after V lost 2 bases and J lost 2 bases. Germline loops: CDR1 SGHVS, CDR2 FNYEAQ. The CDR3 extends over 15 amino acids. This chain's CDR3 is CASSLWDSRNQPQHF. The CDR3 region has the DNA TGTGCCAGCAGCTTATGGGACAGCCGCAATCAGCCCCAGCATTTT.

This sequence joins TRBV28 and TRBJ2-3, with TRBD2 matching over 8 bases. This CDR3 is built from 13 residues. Germline-derived CDR1 and CDR2 are MDHEN and SYDVKM. V dropped 10 bases and J dropped 1; count of bases not matched to a gene: 4. As DNA, the CDR3 is TGTGCCACCATTAGCGGGGGCACAGATACGCAGTATTTT. Translated, it gives CATISGGTDTQYF.

This clonotype came up once. The rearrangement links TRBV5-1 to TRBJ2-3, with 8 bases identical to TRBD2. This CDR3 has 14 amino acids. Germline V gene lookup returns CDR1 SGHRS and CDR2 YFSETQ. V trimming: 4 bases; J trimming: 3 bases; junction bases outside the gene matches: 4. CDR3 DNA sequence: TGCGCCAGCAGCCGGGAGGGCAAAACAGATACGCAGTATTTT. This sequence encodes CASSREGKTDTQYF.

CDR3 region: CASSFGGRGGYGYTF. For the CDR3, the DNA is TGTGCCAGCAGTTTCGGGGGACGGGGGGGGTATGGCTACACCTTC. The V call is TRBV12-3 or TRBV12-4, the J call TRBJ1-2; D possibly corresponds to TRBD1 (5 bases). The CDR3 length is 15 residues. V lost 3 bases and J lost 5, with 16 bases in between.

V and J are TRBV2 and TRBJ1-3; D gene uncertain. The CDR3 consists of 13 residues. In germline, CDR1 is SNHLY, CDR2 FYNNEI. V dropped 7 bases and J dropped 0 bases, with 7 bases sitting between them. CDR3 nucleotide sequence: TGTGCCAGCAAACGTTTCTCTGGAAACACCATATATTTT. It yields the protein CASKRFSGNTIYF. Based on the CDR3 plus reference TRBV2 and TRBJ1-3, the full variable domain is EPEVTQTPSHQVTQMGQEVILRCVPISNHLYFYWYRQILGQKVEFLVSFYNNEISEKSEIFDDQFSVERPDGSNFTLKIRSTKLEDSAMYFCASKRFSGNTIYFGEGSWLTVV.

The gene calls are TRBV20-1 and TRBJ2-5; the D is unclear. This CDR3 is 13 amino acids long. Germline V CDR1 and CDR2: DFQATT, SNEGSKA (reference sequence). V lost 0 bases and J 3 bases, leaving 8 bases between the germline ends. The CDR3 DNA is TGCAGTGCTAGAGATCAACAGAAAGAGACCCAGTACTTC. Protein product: CSARDQQKETQYF.

The gene calls are TRBV19 and TRBJ1-5, with D possibly being TRBD1 (5 bases). The V gene lost 8 bases and the J gene lost 3 bases, with 14 bases spanning the gap. This CDR3 is built from 14 residues. CDR1 is LNHDA, CDR2 SQIVND, per germline (reference sequence). This chain's CDR3 is CASRTRGSNQPQHF. The CDR3 nucleotides read TGTGCCAGTCGAACTAGGGGTTCCAATCAGCCCCAGCATTTT.

Here the CDR3 reads CSASVSLGTDTQYF. The DNA of the CDR3 is TGCAGTGCTAGTGTTAGTTTGGGCACAGATACGCAGTATTTT. The V call is TRBV20-1, the J call TRBJ2-3; D remains ambiguous. The CDR3 loop spans 14 amino acids. Germline CDR1 is DFQATT and CDR2 is SNEGSKA (reference sequence). V dropped 3 bases and J dropped 1 base, with 11 bases sitting between them.

The V gene is TRBV3-1, the J gene TRBJ1-4, with D tentatively TRBD1 (5 bases). The CDR3 loop spans 14 amino acids. Trimming removed 1 base at V and 8 bases at J, with 11 bases between. CDR1 LGHDT and CDR2 YNNKEL come from the germline V gene (reference sequence). CDR3 residues: CASSQGQNYEKLFF. The CDR3, as DNA: TGTGCCAGCAGCCAAGGACAGAATTACGAAAAACTGTTTTTT.

This chain links TRBV7-8 with TRBJ2-1; D gene unclear. Trimming took 5 bases from V and 9 from J, leaving 8 bases between them. The CDR3 has 11 residues. Per germline, CDR1 SGHVS and CDR2 FQNEAQ. CDR3 nucleotide sequence: TGTGCCAGCAGCGGGCAGATTGAGCAGTTCTTC. Translating gives CASSGQIEQFF. Drawing the rest from reference TRBV7-8 and TRBJ2-1, the complete variable domain is GAGVSQSPRYKVAKRGQDVALRCDPISGHVSLFWYQQALGQGPEFLTYFQNEAQLDKSGLPSDRFFAERPEGSVSTLKIQRTQQEDSAVYLCASSGQIEQFFGPGTRLTVL.

The chain employs TRBV15 and TRBJ1-1; D is ambiguous. V was cut by 3 bases and J by 0 bases, with 5 bases left in between. CDR3 length equals 13 residues. CDR1 LNHNV and CDR2 YYDKDF come from the germline V gene (reference sequence). DNA of the CDR3: TGTGCCACCAGCAGCCGGTTGAACACTGAAGCTTTCTTT. It yields the protein CATSSRLNTEAFF.